A single sample gave rise to the 24 T cell receptor beta chains below, sequenced in a study of T-cell reconstitution after alpha-beta-depleted transplantation in children. Preparation of the TCRbeta library used unique molecular identifiers. TCRdb used MiXCR to reprocess the PCR reads, holding one entry per CDR3 protein. The table records 500,000 or so distinct CDR3 sequences, about an eighth of them present only once. The sequences come from PBMCs, mostly from graft donor cells, collected 180 days after TCRalphabeta/CD19-depleted stem cell transplant. These receptors were taken from a female patient aged 2 to 10 who had a stem cell transplant for aplastic anemia, so the T cells may come from the graft donor.

This clonotype has at least ten counts. This chain links TRBV29-1 with TRBJ2-7; TRBD2 agrees at 9 bases. The CDR3 runs 13 residues. V gave up 5 bases and J gave up 4 bases; unmatched junction bases: 6. Germline assignment: CDR1 SQVTM and CDR2 ANQGSEA. In nucleotides, the CDR3 is TGCAGCGTTAGCCTAGCGGGGCGATACGAGCAGTACTTC. This translates into CSVSLAGRYEQYF.

The genes are TRBV11-2 and TRBJ2-3; the D gene is possibly TRBD1 (6 bases). Looked up from germline, CDR1 is SGHAT and CDR2 is FQNNGV. CDR3 length equals 17 residues. V was pared by 5 bases and J by 0 bases, with 18 bases between. The DNA for the CDR3 is TGTGCCAGCAGCCCGGACAGATACTCTACTAGCACAGATACGCAGTATTTT. Amino acids: CASSPDRYSTSTDTQYF.

As DNA, the CDR3 is TGCGCCAGCAGCCAAGATACGGGGGGAGCAACTAATGAAAAACTGTTTTTT. Amino acids: CASSQDTGGATNEKLFF. This chain uses TRBV4-3 with TRBJ1-4; possible D gene TRBD1, 5 bases. The ends were cut back, 0 bases at V and 0 bases at J, with 11 bases in the middle. Looked up from germline, CDR1 is LGHNA and CDR2 is YSLEER. The CDR3 runs 17 residues.

This sequence joins TRBV7-9 and TRBJ2-1; either TRBD1 or TRBD2 may fit D (6 bases each). The CDR3 consists of 15 residues. Germline values: CDR1 SEHNR, CDR2 FQNEAQ (reference sequence). V lost 3 bases, J lost 10 bases, and 19 bases lay in between. The CDR3 DNA is TGTGCCAGCAGCTTGTTGGGGACCGGGGGCAACGAGCAGTTCTTC. Its translation: CASSLLGTGGNEQFF.

The table lists this clonotype with many counts. V is TRBV5-1 and J is TRBJ2-2; 9 bases agree with TRBD1. The trim removed 4 bases at V and 5 bases at J, leaving 6 bases unmatched. The CDR3 extends over 15 amino acids. Germline V gives CDR1 SGHRS, CDR2 YFSETQ. The CDR3: CASSEDRGGTGELFF. The CDR3 DNA follows: TGCGCCAGCAGCGAGGACAGGGGAGGAACCGGGGAGCTGTTTTTT.

This clonotype turned up a few times. The V and J genes are TRBV3-1 and TRBJ2-7, with TRBD2 identical over 9 bases. The length of the CDR3 is 15 residues. The J segment lost 3 bases and the V segment lost 4 bases, leaving 7 bases of the junction unmatched. CDR1 is LGHDT, CDR2 YNNKEL, per germline (reference sequence). The CDR3 DNA sequence: TGTGCCAGCAGCCGCGGGGGACTAGCCTACTACGAGCAGTACTTC. Protein: CASSRGGLAYYEQYF.

This clonotype appeared a few times. This rearrangement joins TRBV10-3 to TRBJ1-4; D is unclear. The CDR3 totals 14 residues. Germline CDR1 and CDR2: ENHRY and SYGVKD. Trimming shortened V by 3 bases and J by 0 bases, and 5 bases separated the two germline ends. The CDR3 sequence: CAISEYATNEKLFF. The CDR3 nucleotides are TGTGCCATCAGTGAATATGCAACTAATGAAAAACTGTTTTTT.

This clonotype has at least ten counts. The gene calls are TRBV7-2 and TRBJ2-1; D gene uncertain. The CDR3 is 13 residues long. Germline CDR1 reads SGHTA; CDR2 reads FQGNSA. The germline V and J ends were trimmed by 5 bases and 3 bases, with 8 bases remaining between them. The CDR3 DNA reads as TGTGCCAGCAGCCGTGGAAGCTACAATGAGCAGTTCTTC. Residues: CASSRGSYNEQFF.

This clonotype was seen at least ten times. The gene calls are TRBV29-1 and TRBJ2-2, with D maybe TRBD1 (5 bases). Trimming shortened V by 4 bases and J by 0 bases, and 9 bases separated the two germline ends. Per the germline V gene, CDR1 is SQVTM and CDR2 is ANQGSEA. This CDR3 comprises 14 residues. The CDR3 DNA follows: TGCAGCGTTGGTCCAGGGTCGAACACCGGGGAGCTGTTTTTT. Amino acid sequence: CSVGPGSNTGELFF.

This clonotype was picked up a small number of times. The J gene is TRBJ2-7, the V gene TRBV18; 7 bases align to TRBD2. V was pared by 5 bases and J by 6 bases, with 4 bases of the junction left unmatched. Germline V CDR1 and CDR2: KGHSH, LQKENI. The CDR3 sequence is 12 residues long. CDR3 sequence reads: CASSDGRIEQYF. The CDR3 region has the DNA TGTGCCAGCTCAGACGGGAGGATCGAGCAGTACTTC. Variable domain in full (rest from reference TRBV18 and TRBJ2-7): NAGVMQNPRHLVRRRGQEARLRCSPMKGHSHVYWYRQLPEEGLKFMVYLQKENIIDESGMPKERFSAEFPKEGPSILRIQQVVRGDSAAYFCASSDGRIEQYFGPGTRLTVT.

This chain links TRBV18 with TRBJ2-3; no firm D call. There are 13 residues in the CDR3. Germline V gene data show CDR1 as KGHSH and CDR2 as LQKENI. The ends were cut back, 2 bases at V and 0 bases at J, with 3 bases in the middle. The CDR3 sequence is CASSPVSTDTQYF. Written as DNA, the CDR3 is TGTGCCAGCTCACCAGTAAGCACAGATACGCAGTATTTT.

V and J are TRBV28 and TRBJ1-5; no clear D gene. With 7 bases removed from V and 5 bases from J, the gap between germline ends came to 15 bases. The CDR3 covers 14 residues. The germline gives CDR1 MDHEN, CDR2 SYDVKM. DNA for the CDR3: TGTGCCAGCAAGTTCGGGGAGGGATATCAGCCCCAGCATTTT. Protein sequence: CASKFGEGYQPQHF. Filled out from reference TRBV28 and TRBJ1-5, the complete variable domain reads DVKVTQSSRYLVKRTGEKVFLECVQDMDHENMFWYRQDPGLGLRLIYFSYDVKMKEKGDIPEGYSVSREKKERFSLILESASTNQTSMYLCASKFGEGYQPQHFGDGTRLSIL.

The rearrangement joins TRBV21-1 to TRBJ2-7; no DNA check was done on the table's D call, TRBD1. TRBV21-1 is classified as a pseudogene. The CDR3 has 15 residues. The DNA for the CDR3 is TGTGCCAGCAGCAACCCAGGACAGGGGCCCTACGAGCAGTACTTC. Translation gives CASSNPGQGPYEQYF.

This clonotype was detected many times. V is TRBV9 and J is TRBJ2-7, with 8 nucleotides matching TRBD2. The V and J ends lost 3 bases and 13 bases, in that order; junction bases with no gene match: 15. Germline V gene lookup returns CDR1 SGDLS and CDR2 YYNGEE. CDR3 length equals 14 residues. The CDR3 reads CASSEREGTRDTYV. The CDR3 DNA follows: TGTGCCAGCAGCGAGCGAGAGGGGACTAGGGACACCTACGTC.

This clonotype was counted ten times or more. The V call is TRBV12-3 or TRBV12-4, the J call TRBJ2-7, with TRBD1 matching 8 bases. The CDR3 runs 15 residues. The V segment lost 8 bases and the J segment 3 bases; nucleotides outside the gene matches: 12. CDR3 amino acids: CASANRGALRYEQYF. The CDR3 coding sequence is TGTGCCAGCGCGAACAGGGGGGCCTTGCGCTACGAGCAGTACTTC.

This chain links TRBV7-9 with TRBJ1-2; D may be TRBD1 (6 bases). This CDR3 is 13 amino acids long. V was cut by 2 bases and J by 5 bases, with 9 bases left in between. Germline V CDR1 and CDR2: SEHNR, FQNEAQ (reference sequence). CDR3 coding DNA: TGTGCCAGCAGCTTAAGGGACACTTATGGCTACACCTTC. This gives the protein CASSLRDTYGYTF.

A few counts support this clonotype. The chain combines TRBV6-1 with TRBJ2-7, with TRBD1 matching over 8 bases. V shed 6 bases and J 3 bases; nucleotides not matched to a gene: 16. Germline CDR1 and CDR2: MNHNS and SASEGT. The CDR3 loop spans 17 amino acids. The CDR3 sequence is CASSKPGQGQEDYEQYV. Here the CDR3 DNA reads TGTGCCAGCAGCAAACCCGGACAGGGTCAAGAAGACTACGAGCAGTACGTC.

This clonotype was counted between two and nine times. The chain couples TRBV12-3 or TRBV12-4 to TRBJ1-5; TRBD1 is a possible D gene (5 bases). This CDR3 region has 14 residues. The V gene lost 4 bases and the J gene lost 3 bases, with 10 bases spanning the gap. The CDR3 DNA reads as TGTGCCAGCAGTTCCCGGGACCACAATCAGCCCCAGCATTTT. It translates to CASSSRDHNQPQHF.

This clonotype was detected only a few times. The chain links TRBV25-1 to TRBJ2-1; D might be TRBD1 (5 bases). Germline V lookup: CDR1 MGHDK, CDR2 SYGVNS. The V end was cut by 5 bases, the J end by 5 bases, with 13 bases between. The CDR3 has 14 amino acids. The CDR3 region has the DNA TGTGCCAGCAGTTCCCCGCGACAGAACAATGAGCAGTTCTTC. This gives the protein CASSSPRQNNEQFF.

This rearrangement joins TRBV6-4 to TRBJ1-1; 7 positions agree with TRBD1. The V segment lost 6 bases and the J segment 12 bases; nucleotides outside the gene matches: 7. In germline, CDR1 is MRHNA, CDR2 SNTAGT. The CDR3 length is 11 residues. The CDR3 nucleotides read TGTGCCAGCAGAAATTGGGACAGACCTTTCTTT. Translated, it gives CASRNWDRPFF.

This clonotype appeared a few times. This chain links TRBV12-3 or TRBV12-4 with TRBJ1-2; D remains unclear. CDR3 size: 13 residues. V was cut by 6 bases and J by 9 bases, with 17 bases left in between. CDR3 sequence (DNA): TGTGCCAGCAGAACGGGCTCCGCACAGAGCTACACCTTC. The encoded protein is CASRTGSAQSYTF.

In its sample, this clonotype was seen a few times. V and J are TRBV3-1 and TRBJ1-1; D gene uncertain. In germline, CDR1 is LGHDT, CDR2 YNNKEL (reference sequence). This CDR3 has 14 residues. Trimming left V 0 bases short and J 6 bases short, with 11 bases between. The chain's CDR3 is CASSQDAGGSEAFF. In nucleotides, the CDR3 is TGTGCCAGCAGCCAAGATGCCGGAGGTTCTGAAGCTTTCTTT.

V gene TRBV4-3 combines with J gene TRBJ2-3; 7 bases fit TRBD2. The CDR3 sequence is 14 residues long. Germline CDR1 and CDR2: LGHNA and YSLEER. The V gene end was trimmed by 2 bases and the J gene end by 10 bases; junction bases not matched to a gene: 9. This CDR3 reads CASSQRRGSGAQYF. CDR3 sequence (DNA): TGCGCCAGCAGCCAACGTAGGGGCAGCGGGGCGCAGTATTTT.

Ten or more counts support this clonotype. The rearrangement links TRBV12-3 or TRBV12-4 to TRBJ2-3; 7 positions match TRBD2. V shed 5 bases and J 9 bases; nucleotides not matched to a gene: 17. This CDR3 is 16 amino acids long. CDR3 region: CASSLFPPTSQHTQYF. DNA for the CDR3: TGTGCCAGCAGTCTTTTCCCTCCGACTAGCCAGCACACGCAGTATTTT.